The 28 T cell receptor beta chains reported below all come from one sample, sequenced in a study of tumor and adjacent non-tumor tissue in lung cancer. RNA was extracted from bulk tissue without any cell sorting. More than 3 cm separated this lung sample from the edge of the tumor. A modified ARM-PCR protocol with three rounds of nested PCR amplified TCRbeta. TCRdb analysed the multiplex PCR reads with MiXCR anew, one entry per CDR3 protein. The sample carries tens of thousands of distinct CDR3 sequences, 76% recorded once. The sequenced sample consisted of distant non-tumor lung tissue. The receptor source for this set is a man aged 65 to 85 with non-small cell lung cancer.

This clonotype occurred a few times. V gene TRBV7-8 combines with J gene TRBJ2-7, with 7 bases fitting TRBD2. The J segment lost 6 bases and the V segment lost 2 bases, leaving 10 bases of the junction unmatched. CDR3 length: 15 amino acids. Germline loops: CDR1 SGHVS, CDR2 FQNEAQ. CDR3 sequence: CASSLHPGGDREQYF. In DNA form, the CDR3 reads TGTGCCAGCAGCTTACATCCGGGGGGTGATCGCGAGCAGTACTTC.

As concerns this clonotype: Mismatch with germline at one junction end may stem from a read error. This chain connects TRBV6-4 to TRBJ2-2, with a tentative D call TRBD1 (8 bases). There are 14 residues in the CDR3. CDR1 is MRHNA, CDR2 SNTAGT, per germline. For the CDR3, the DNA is TGTGCCAGCAGCTCGACAGGGGAAAGCGGGGAGCCGTTTTTT. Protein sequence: CASSSTGESGEPFF.

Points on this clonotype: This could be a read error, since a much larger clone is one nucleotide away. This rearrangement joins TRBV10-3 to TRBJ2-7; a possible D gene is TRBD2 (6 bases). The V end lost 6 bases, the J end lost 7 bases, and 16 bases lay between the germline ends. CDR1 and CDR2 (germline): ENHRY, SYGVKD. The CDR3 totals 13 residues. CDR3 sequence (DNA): TGTGCCATCAGCTCGGGCGGGACGACGGAGCAGTACTTC. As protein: CAISSGGTTEQYF.

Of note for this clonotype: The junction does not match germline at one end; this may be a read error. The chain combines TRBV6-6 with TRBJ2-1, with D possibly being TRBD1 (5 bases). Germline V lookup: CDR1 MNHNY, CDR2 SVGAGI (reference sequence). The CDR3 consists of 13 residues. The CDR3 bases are TGTGCCAACAGTTCCGACAGCTACGATGAGCAGTTTTTC. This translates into CANSSDSYDEQFF.

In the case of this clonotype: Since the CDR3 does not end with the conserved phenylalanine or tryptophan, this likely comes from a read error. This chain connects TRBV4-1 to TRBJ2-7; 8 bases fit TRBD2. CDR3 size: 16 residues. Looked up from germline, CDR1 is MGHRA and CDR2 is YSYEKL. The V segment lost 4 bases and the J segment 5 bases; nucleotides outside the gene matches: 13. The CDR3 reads CASSRTLAEGGDEQYL. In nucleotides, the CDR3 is TGCGCCAGCAGCCGGACACTAGCGGAAGGGGGGGACGAGCAGTACTTA.

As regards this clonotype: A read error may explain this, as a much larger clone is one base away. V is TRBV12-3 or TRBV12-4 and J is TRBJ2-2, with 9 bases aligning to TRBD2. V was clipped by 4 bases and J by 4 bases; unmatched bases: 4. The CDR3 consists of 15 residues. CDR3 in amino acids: CASSSSGASTGELFF. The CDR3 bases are TGTGCCAGCAGTTCTAGCGGGGCGAGCACCGGGGAGCTGTTTTTT.

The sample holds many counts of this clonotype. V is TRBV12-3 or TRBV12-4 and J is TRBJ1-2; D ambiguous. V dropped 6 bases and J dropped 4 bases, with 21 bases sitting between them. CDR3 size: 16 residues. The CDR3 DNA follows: TGTGCCAGCAGCCCCAGAGGACGTGGCCTGAGCTATGGCTACACCTTC. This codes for CASSPRGRGLSYGYTF.

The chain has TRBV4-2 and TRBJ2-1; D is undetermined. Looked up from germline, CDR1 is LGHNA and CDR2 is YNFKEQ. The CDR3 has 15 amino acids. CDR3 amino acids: CLSSQGSPQYNEQFF. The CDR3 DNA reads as TGTCTCAGCAGCCAAGGATCCCCTCAATACAATGAGCAGTTCTTC.

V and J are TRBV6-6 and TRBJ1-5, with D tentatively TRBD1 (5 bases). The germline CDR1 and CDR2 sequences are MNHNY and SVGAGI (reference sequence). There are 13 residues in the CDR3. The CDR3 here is CVTRETNNQPQHF. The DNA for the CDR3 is TGTGTCACCAGGGAGACTAACAATCAGCCCCAGCATTTT.

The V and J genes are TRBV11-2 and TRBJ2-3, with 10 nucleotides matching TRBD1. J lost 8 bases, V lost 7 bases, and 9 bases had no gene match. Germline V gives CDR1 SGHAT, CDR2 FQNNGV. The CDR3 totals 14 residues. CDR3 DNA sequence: TGTGCCAGCAATTCGACAGGGGGCTCGGTTACGCAGTATTTT. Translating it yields CASNSTGGSVTQYF.

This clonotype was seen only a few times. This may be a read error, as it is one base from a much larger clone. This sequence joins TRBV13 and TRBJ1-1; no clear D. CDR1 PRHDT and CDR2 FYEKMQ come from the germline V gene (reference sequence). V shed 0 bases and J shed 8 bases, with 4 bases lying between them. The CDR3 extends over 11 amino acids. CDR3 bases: TGTGCCAGCAGCTTAGGGTACGAAGCTTTCTTT. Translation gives CASSLGYEAFF. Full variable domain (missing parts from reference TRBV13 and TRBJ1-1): AAGVIQSPRHLIKEKRETATLKCYPIPRHDTVYWYQQGPGQDPQFLISFYEKMQSDKGSIPDRFSAQQFSDYHSELNMSSLELGDSALYFCASSLGYEAFFGQGTRLTVV.

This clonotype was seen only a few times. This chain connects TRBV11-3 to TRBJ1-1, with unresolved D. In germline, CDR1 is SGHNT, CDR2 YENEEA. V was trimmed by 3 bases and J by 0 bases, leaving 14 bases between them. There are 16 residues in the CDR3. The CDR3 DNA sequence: TGTGCCAGCAGCTTCCGGGAAAGAACAATGAACACTGAAGCTTTCTTT. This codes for CASSFRERTMNTEAFF.

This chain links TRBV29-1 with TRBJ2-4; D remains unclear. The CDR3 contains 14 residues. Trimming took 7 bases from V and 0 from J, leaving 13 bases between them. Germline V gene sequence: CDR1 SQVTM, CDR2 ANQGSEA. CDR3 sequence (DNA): TGCAGCGCAACAAGCGCAATAGCCAAAAACATTCAGTACTTC. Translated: CSATSAIAKNIQYF.

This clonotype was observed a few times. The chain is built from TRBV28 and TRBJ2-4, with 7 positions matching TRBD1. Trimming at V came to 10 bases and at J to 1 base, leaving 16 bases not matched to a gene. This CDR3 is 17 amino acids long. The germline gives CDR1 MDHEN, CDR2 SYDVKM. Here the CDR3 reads CATRGTQGNDAKNIQYF. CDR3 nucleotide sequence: TGTGCCACTAGGGGCACACAGGGGAACGATGCCAAAAACATTCAGTACTTC.

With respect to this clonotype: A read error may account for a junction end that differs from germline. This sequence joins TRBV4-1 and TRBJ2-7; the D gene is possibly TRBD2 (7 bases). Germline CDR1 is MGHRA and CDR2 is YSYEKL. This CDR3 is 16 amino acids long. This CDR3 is CASSRTLEGGGDEQDF. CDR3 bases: TGCGCCAGCAGCCGGACACTAGAGGGAGGGGGGGACGAGCAGGACTTC.

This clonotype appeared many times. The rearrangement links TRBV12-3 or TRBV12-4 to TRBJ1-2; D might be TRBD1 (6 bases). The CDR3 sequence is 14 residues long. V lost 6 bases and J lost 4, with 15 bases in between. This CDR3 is CASRIQGLGYGYTF. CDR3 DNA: TGTGCCAGCAGGATACAGGGTCTCGGCTATGGCTACACCTTC.

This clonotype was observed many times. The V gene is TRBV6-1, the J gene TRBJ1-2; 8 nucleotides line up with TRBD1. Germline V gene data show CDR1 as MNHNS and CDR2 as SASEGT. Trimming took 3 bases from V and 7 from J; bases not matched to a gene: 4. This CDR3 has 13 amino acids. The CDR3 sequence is CASSEWTGIGYTF. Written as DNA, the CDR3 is TGTGCCAGCAGTGAGTGGACAGGGATTGGCTACACCTTC.

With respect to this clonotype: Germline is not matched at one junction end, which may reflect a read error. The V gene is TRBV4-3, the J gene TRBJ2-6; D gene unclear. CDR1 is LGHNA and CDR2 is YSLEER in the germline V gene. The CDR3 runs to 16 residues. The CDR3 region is CTSSPPHGSGANVLTF. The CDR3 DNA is TGCACCAGCAGCCCCCCACATGGGTCTGGGGCCAACGTCCTGACTTTC.

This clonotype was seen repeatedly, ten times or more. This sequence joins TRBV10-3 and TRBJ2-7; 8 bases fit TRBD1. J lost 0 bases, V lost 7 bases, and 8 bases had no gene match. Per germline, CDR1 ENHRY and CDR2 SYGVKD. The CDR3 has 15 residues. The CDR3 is CAIMGTGTLSYEQYF. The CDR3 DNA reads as TGTGCCATCATGGGGACAGGAACCCTCTCCTACGAGCAGTACTTC.

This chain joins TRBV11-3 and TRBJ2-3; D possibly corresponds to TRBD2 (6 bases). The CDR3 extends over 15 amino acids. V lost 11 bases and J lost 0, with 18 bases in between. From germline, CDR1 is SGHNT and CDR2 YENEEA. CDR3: CAGTRWEVSTDTQYF. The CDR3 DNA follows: TGTGCCGGCACCCGTTGGGAGGTAAGCACAGATACGCAGTATTTT.

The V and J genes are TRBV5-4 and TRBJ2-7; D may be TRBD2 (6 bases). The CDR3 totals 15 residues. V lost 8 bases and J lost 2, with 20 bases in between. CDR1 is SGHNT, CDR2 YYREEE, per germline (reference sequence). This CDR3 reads CASTLGPGATYEQYF. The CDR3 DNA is TGTGCCAGTACCTTGGGACCGGGAGCGACCTACGAGCAGTACTTC.

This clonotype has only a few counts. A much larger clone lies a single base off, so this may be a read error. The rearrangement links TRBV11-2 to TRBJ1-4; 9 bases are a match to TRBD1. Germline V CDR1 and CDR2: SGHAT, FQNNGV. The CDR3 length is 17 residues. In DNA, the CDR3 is TGTGTCAGCAGCTTGTTGAGGGGACAGGGAACTAATGAAAAACTGTTTTTT. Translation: CVSSLLRGQGTNEKLFF.

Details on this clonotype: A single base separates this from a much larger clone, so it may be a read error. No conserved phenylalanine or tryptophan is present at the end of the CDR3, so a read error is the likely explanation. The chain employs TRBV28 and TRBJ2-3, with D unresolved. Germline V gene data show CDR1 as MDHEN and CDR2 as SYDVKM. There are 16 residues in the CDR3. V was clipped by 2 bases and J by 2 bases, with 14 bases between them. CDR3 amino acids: CASSLTSIRSTDTQYL. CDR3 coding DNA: TGTGCCAGCAGTTTAACGTCAATTCGGTCCACAGATACGCAGTATCTT.

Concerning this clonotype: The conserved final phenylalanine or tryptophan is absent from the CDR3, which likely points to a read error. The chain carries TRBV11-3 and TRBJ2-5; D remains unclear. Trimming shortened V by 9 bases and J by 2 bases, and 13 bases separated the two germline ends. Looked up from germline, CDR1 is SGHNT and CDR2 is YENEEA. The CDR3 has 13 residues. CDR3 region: CARSNPVQETQYI. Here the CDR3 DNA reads TGTGCCAGAAGTAACCCGGTACAAGAGACCCAGTACATC.

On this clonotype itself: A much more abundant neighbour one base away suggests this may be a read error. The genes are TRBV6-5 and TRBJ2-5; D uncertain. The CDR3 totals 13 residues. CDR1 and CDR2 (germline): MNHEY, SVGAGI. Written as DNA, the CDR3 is TGTGTCAGCAAGAAGTGGAGTCAAGAGACCCAGTACTTC. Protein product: CVSKKWSQETQYF.

This CDR3 reads CASSRTPGPGQIQYF. The CDR3 bases are TGCGCCAGCAGCCGGACGCCGGGACCCGGGCAGATCCAGTACTTC. The chain links TRBV5-1 to TRBJ2-5; D tentatively fits TRBD1 or TRBD2 (5 bases each). Germline values: CDR1 SGHRS, CDR2 YFSETQ. This CDR3 has 15 residues. Trimming left V 4 bases short and J 10 bases short, with 23 bases between.

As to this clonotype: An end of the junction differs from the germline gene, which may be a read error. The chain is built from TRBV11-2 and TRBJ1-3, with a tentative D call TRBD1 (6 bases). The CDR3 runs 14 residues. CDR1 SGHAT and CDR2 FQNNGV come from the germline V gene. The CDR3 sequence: CATSLVGPGDTIYF. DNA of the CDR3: TGTGCCACCAGCTTAGTGGGACCCGGGGACACAATATATTTT.

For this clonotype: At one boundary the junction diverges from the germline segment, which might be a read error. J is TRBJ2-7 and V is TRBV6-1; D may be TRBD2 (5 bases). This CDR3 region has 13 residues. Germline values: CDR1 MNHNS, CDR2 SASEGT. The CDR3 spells CASIGKGLNEQYF. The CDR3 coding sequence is TGTGCCAGCATCGGGAAAGGCTTGAACGAGCAGTATTTC.